A selection of T cell receptor beta chains follows, all from one sample in a study of shared clonotypes between healthy human individuals. The method was immunoSEQ multiplex PCR; TCRdb's version includes in-frame clones alone and lacks a portion of them. The profile shows hundreds of thousands of clones, roughly three quarters of them singletons. Specimen: PBMCs. Source of these receptors: a woman in her 40s in good health. Some clones in this sample may be carry-over from other donors' samples. Each CDR3 is given with its conserved first and last residue. The listing skips clone size in some rows; elsewhere it reads once, few, many or a size class.

>TRBV5-1|NA
CASSLGLGLAKNIQYF
>TRBV4-1|NA
CASSTIGQGMNTEAFF
>TRBV23-1|NA
CASSQSRSKVAKNIQYF
>TRBV6-1|NA
CASTALWTSSYEQYF
>TRBV27|NA
CASSLDSHSYEQYF
>TRBV7-9|NA
CASSQSGQGVRNTEAFF
>TRBV10-2|NA
CASSDEGWGRDTQYF
>TRBV10-2|NA
CASSERETQYF
>TRBV6-1|NA
CASSVQGGGELFF
>TRBV6-1|few
CASSEWGEDTEAFF
>TRBV27|NA
CASSHGTSGGEFF
>TRBV18|few
CASSPGAGLAGIYEQYF
>TRBV7-9|NA
CASGPGTYPYEQYF
>TRBV30|NA
CACSSSGRAGETQYF
>TRBV4-2|NA
CASSQGGLAGGMGNIQYF
>TRBV5-1|few
CASSWASGTYEQYF
>TRBV4-2|NA
CASSQFYVQGFGGYTF
>TRBV7-6|NA
CASSLTQTYNEQFF
>TRBV27|NA
CASSLSNPSQGYTGELFF
>TRBV7-2|NA
CASSTGNYNEQFF
>TRBV9|NA
CASSITSGPYNEQFF
>TRBV27|NA
CASSLTGTGGFSDNSPLHF
>TRBV28|NA
CASSRAGAYGYTF
>TRBV14|NA
CASSQVDTDTQYF
>TRBV19|NA
CASSMGTGQHQPQHF
>TRBV28|NA
CASRIPNYGYTF
>TRBV2|NA
CTTGTARTADYGYTF
>TRBV29-1|NA
CSVEKEVTSNTEAFF
>TRBV28|NA
CASRGGGAAQPQHF
>TRBV15|many
CATSRETSWDTQYF
>TRBV7-8|NA
CASSPEQNTGELFF
>TRBV10-2|NA
CASSPGASQSYGYTF
>TRBV4-1|NA
CASSLSTSAGEQYF
>TRBV5-5|NA
CASSLGGYEQYF
>TRBV11-1|few
CASSLVAVSYEQYF
>TRBV5-6|NA
CASSLQGVETQYF
>TRBV7-2|NA
CASSLDRVATEAFF
>TRBV27|NA
CASSLGAGSSYEQYF
>TRBV30|once
CAWSASRQAEAFF
>TRBV9|NA
CASSARDRGGETQYF
>TRBV7-2|NA
CASSLRGGGSSYEQYF
>TRBV5-1|NA
CASSLGPAGTDTQYF
>TRBV5-1|once
CASSPRQGSSRTGELFF
>TRBV6-1|NA
CASSGYYGYTF
>TRBV9|once
CASSVVPPPQLPQPQHF
>TRBV28|NA
CASSFSGGAGNTIYF
>TRBV5-1|NA
CASSLAATSEETQYF
>TRBV29-1|NA
CSVGLWTSGTYEQYF
>TRBV25-1|NA
CASSRTPEDYGYTF
>TRBV2|NA
CASVGQANQPQHF
>TRBV7-2|NA
CASSLNYDQPQHF